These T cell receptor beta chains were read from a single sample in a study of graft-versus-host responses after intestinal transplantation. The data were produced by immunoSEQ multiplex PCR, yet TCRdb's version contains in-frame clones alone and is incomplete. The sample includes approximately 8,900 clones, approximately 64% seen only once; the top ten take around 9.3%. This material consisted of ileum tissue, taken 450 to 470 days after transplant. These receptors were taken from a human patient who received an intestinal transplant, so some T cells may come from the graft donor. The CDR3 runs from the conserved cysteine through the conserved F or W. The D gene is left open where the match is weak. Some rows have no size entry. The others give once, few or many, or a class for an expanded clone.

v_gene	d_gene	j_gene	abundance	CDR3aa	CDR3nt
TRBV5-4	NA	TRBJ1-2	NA	CASNQAWVGANYGYTF	TGTGCCAGCAACCAAGCTTGGGTGGGGGCTAACTATGGCTACACCTTC
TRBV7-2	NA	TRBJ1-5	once	CASSLSRVLNQPQHF	TGTGCCAGCAGCTTATCCCGGGTCCTGAATCAGCCCCAGCATTTT
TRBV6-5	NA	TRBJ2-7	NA	CASVSGSSYEQYF	TGTGCCAGCGTATCAGGTTCCTCCTACGAGCAGTACTTC
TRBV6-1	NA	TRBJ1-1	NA	CASRGGMNTEAFF	TGTGCCAGCAGAGGAGGCATGAACACTGAAGCTTTCTTT
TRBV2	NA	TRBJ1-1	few	CASSVIWGSTEAFF	TGTGCCAGCAGTGTTATTTGGGGATCGACTGAAGCTTTCTTT
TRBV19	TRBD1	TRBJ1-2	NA	CASSTNRQGNPNYGYTF	TGTGCCAGTAGTACGAACAGACAGGGGAACCCTAACTATGGCTACACCTTC
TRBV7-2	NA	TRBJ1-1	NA	CASSQQQVRTTEAFF	TGTGCCAGCAGCCAACAGCAGGTTAGGACCACTGAAGCTTTCTTT
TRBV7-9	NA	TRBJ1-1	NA	CASSDDHDWGTEAFF	TGTGCCAGCAGCGACGACCATGACTGGGGCACTGAAGCTTTCTTT
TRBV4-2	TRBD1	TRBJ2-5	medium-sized	CASSDGGQGETQYF	TGTGCCAGCAGCGACGGTGGACAGGGAGAGACCCAGTACTTC
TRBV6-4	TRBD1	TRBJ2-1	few	CASSVETGGFNEQFF	TGTGCCAGCAGTGTGGAGACAGGGGGTTTCAATGAGCAGTTCTTC
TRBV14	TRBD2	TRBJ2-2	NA	CASSPSHLAGGTGELFF	TGTGCCAGCAGCCCAAGCCACCTAGCGGGAGGGACCGGGGAGCTGTTTTTT
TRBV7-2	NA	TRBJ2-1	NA	CASSLGWVREQFF	TGTGCCAGCAGCTTAGGATGGGTAAGGGAGCAGTTCTTC
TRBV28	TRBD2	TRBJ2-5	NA	CASSLMSSGQETQYF	TGTGCCAGCAGTTTAATGTCTAGCGGGCAAGAGACCCAGTACTTC
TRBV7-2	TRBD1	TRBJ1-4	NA	CASSPPGQRNEKLFF	TGTGCCAGCAGCCCCCCGGGACAGCGTAATGAAAAACTGTTTTTT
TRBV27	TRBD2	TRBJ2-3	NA	CASSLLAGEDTQYF	TGTGCCAGCAGTTTACTAGCGGGAGAAGATACGCAGTATTTT
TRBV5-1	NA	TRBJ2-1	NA	CASSLATNNEQFF	TGCGCCAGCAGCTTGGCCACCAACAATGAGCAGTTCTTC
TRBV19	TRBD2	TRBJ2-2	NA	CASSIRRGVTGELFF	TGTGCCAGTAGTATAAGGCGGGGGGTCACCGGGGAGCTGTTTTTT
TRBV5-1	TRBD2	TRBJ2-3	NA	CASSLLAGGRGDTQYF	TGCGCCAGCAGCTTACTAGCGGGAGGGCGAGGGGATACGCAGTATTTT
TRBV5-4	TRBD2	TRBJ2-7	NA	CASSQEEAGALGEQYF	TGTGCCAGCAGCCAAGAGGAAGCGGGAGCCTTAGGGGAGCAGTACTTC
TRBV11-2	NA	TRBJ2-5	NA	CASSFSGRETQYF	TGTGCCAGCAGCTTTTCCGGCAGGGAGACCCAGTACTTC
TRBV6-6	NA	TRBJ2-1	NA	CATKDWGAYNEQFF	TGTGCCACCAAAGATTGGGGGGCGTACAATGAGCAGTTCTTC
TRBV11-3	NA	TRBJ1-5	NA	CASSLGWVQPQHF	TGTGCCAGCAGCTTAGGGTGGGTTCAGCCCCAGCATTTT
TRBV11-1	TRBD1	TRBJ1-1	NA	CASSFPGQAPEAFF	TGTGCCAGCAGCTTCCCAGGACAGGCCCCTGAAGCTTTCTTT
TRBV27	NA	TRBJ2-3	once	CASSARGRTDTQYF	TGTGCCAGCAGTGCGCGGGGCCGCACAGATACGCAGTATTTT
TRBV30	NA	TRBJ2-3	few	CAWSVQRGFSTDTQYF	TGTGCCTGGAGTGTACAGAGGGGTTTTAGCACAGATACGCAGTATTTT
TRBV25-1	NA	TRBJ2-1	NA	CASSEYPAYPPEQFF	TGTGCCAGCAGTGAATATCCAGCATACCCTCCTGAGCAGTTCTTC
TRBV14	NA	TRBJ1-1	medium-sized	CASSQVDGDTEAFF	TGTGCCAGCAGCCAAGTAGACGGGGACACTGAAGCTTTCTTT
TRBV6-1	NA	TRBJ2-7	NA	CASSGRQASYEQYF	TGTGCCAGCAGTGGCAGACAGGCGTCCTACGAGCAGTACTTC
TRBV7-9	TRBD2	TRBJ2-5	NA	CASTQTSGTKETQYF	TGTGCCAGCACCCAGACTAGCGGGACAAAAGAGACCCAGTACTTC
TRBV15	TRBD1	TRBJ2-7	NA	CATSRITGTGGSYEQYF	TGTGCCACCAGCAGAATAACCGGGACAGGGGGCTCCTACGAGCAGTACTTC
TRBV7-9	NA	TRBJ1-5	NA	CASSQGRVGQPQHF	TGTGCCAGCAGCCAAGGGAGGGTCGGCCAGCCCCAGCATTTT
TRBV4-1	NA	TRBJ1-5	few	CASSRLQGNQPQHF	TGCGCCAGCAGCCGGCTACAGGGTAATCAGCCCCAGCATTTT
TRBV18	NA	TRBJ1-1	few	CASSFDRTEAFF	TGTGCCAGCTCATTTGACAGGACTGAAGCTTTCTTT
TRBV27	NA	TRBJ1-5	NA	CATHPAGRDNQPQHF	TGTGCCACCCATCCGGCAGGGCGAGATAATCAGCCCCAGCATTTT
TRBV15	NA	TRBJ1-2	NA	CATSKEVSDYGYTF	TGTGCCACCAGCAAGGAGGTTTCGGACTATGGCTACACCTTC
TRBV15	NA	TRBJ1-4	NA	CATSDQGSSNEKLFF	TGTGCCACCAGCGATCAGGGGAGTAGTAATGAAAAACTGTTTTTT
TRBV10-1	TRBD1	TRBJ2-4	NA	CASSRTGKVENIQYF	TGCGCCAGCAGCAGGACAGGGAAGGTCGAAAACATTCAGTACTTC
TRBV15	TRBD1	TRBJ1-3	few	CATSTGDRGAGNTIYF	TGTGCCACCAGCACCGGGGACAGGGGAGCTGGAAACACCATATATTTT
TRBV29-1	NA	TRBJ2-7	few	CSVTGRGSYEQYF	TGCAGCGTTACAGGGAGGGGTTCCTACGAGCAGTACTTC
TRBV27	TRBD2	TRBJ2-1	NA	CATASGRAYNEQFF	TGTGCCACCGCGAGCGGGAGGGCCTACAATGAGCAGTTCTTC
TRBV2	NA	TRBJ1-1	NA	CAIIRERNTEAFF	TGTGCCATCATAAGGGAGAGGAACACTGAAGCTTTCTTT
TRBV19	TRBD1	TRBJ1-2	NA	CASGQGDGYTF	TGTGCCAGCGGACAGGGGGATGGCTACACCTTC